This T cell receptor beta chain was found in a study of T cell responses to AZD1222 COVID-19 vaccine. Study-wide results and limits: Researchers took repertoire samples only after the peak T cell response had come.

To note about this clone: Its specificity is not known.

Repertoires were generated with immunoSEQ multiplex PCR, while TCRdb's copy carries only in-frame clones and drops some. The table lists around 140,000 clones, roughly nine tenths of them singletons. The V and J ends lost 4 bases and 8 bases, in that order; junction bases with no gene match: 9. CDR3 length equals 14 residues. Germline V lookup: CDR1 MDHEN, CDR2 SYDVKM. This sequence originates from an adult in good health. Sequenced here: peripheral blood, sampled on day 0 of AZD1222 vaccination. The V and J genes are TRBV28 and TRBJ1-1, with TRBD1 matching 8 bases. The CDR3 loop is CASSSPDREGEAFF. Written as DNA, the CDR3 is TGTGCCAGCAGTTCCCCGGACAGGGAAGGAGAAGCTTTCTTT.